This T cell receptor (beta chain) is from a study of glioma-infiltrating T cells. The CDR3 runs 13 residues. The ends lost 8 bases at V and 6 bases at J; junction bases unmatched: 8. Germline V gene data show CDR1 as MNHNS and CDR2 as SASEGT. Using RNA template, CDR3s of TCR alpha and beta were amplified with iRepertoire arm-PCR. Using its own MiXCR run on the multiplex PCR reads, TCRdb lists one record per CDR3 protein. The sample records about 130,000 distinct CDR3 sequences, around 25% being singletons. This chain uses TRBV6-1 with TRBJ2-5; 8 bases match TRBD1. The source of this sequence is a human donor with low-grade glioma or glioblastoma, undergoing nonglioma brain surgery, or in good health (not recorded which). Specimen: glioma tissue, nonneoplastic brain tissue, or PBMCs (not recorded which). CDR3 protein: CASLSGGGKTQYF. In nucleotides, the CDR3 is TGTGCCAGCTTATCAGGGGGCGGAAAGACCCAGTACTTC.